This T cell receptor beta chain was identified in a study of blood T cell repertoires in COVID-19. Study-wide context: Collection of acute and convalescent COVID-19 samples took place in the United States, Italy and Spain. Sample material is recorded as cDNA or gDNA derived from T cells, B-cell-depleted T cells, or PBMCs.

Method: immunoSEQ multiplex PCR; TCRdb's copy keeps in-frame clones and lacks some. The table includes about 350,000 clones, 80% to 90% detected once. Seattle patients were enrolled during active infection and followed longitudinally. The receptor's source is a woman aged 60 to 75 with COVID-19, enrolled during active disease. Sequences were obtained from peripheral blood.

As DNA, the CDR3 is TGTGCCACCGGTGGGGCAGGCTACGAGCAGTACTTC. Protein sequence: CATGGAGYEQYF. The gene calls are TRBV10-3 and TRBJ2-7; a weak D match, TRBD1 (5 bases). Germline CDR1 is ENHRY and CDR2 is SYGVKD. V lost 10 bases and J lost 3, with 13 bases in between. CDR3 length: 12 residues.